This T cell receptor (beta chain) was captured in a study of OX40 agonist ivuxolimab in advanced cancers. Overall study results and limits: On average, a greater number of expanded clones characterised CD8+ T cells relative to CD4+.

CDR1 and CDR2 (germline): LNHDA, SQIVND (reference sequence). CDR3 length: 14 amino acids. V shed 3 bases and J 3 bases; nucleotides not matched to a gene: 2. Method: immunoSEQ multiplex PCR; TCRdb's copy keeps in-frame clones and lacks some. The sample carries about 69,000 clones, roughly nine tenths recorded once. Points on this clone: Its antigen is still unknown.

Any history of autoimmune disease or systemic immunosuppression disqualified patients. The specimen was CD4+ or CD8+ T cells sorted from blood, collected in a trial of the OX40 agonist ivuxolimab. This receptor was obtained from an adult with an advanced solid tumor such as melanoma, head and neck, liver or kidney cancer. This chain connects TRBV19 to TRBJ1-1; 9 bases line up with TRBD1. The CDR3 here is CASSMGQGYTEAFF. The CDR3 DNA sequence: TGTGCCAGTAGTATGGGACAGGGCTACACTGAAGCTTTCTTT.